A selection of T cell receptor beta chains follows, all from one sample in a study of shared clonotypes between healthy human individuals. The method was immunoSEQ multiplex PCR; TCRdb's version includes in-frame clones alone and lacks a portion of them. The sample holds a few million clones, around 95% seen once. Sequencing was carried out using naive CD8+ T cells from PBMCs. The receptors originated from a man aged 18 to 29 in good health. Some clones in this sample may be carry-over from other donors' samples. CDR3s include the opening cysteine and the closing phenylalanine or tryptophan. D genes are given only for firm matches. The listing skips clone size in some rows; elsewhere it reads once, few, many or a size class.

V gene	CDR3 length	D gene	clone size	J gene	CDR3 protein	CDR3 DNA
TRBV19	12	NA	NA	TRBJ2-7	CASSVGTLEQYF	TGTGCCAGTAGCGTCGGGACCCTCGAGCAGTACTTC
TRBV30	18	TRBD2	NA	TRBJ2-3	CAWSGPSGRAASTDTQYF	TGTGCCTGGAGTGGCCCTAGCGGGAGGGCGGCGAGCACAGATACGCAGTATTTT
TRBV7-9	11	NA	NA	TRBJ2-1	CASSAGTQQFF	TGTGCCAGCAGTGCCGGGACCCAGCAGTTCTTC
TRBV12-5	14	NA	NA	TRBJ1-1	CASGVTGRNTEAFF	TGTGCTAGTGGCGTGACAGGAAGGAACACTGAAGCTTTCTTT
TRBV5-1	13	NA	NA	TRBJ1-1	CASRLDPETEAFF	TGCGCCAGCAGATTGGACCCCGAGACTGAAGCTTTCTTT
TRBV15	13	NA	once	TRBJ2-7	CATSIARTYEQYF	TGTGCCACCAGCATCGCGAGGACCTACGAGCAGTACTTC
TRBV28	15	NA	NA	TRBJ1-2	CASRDIVDGNYGYTF	TGTGCCAGCAGAGATATCGTCGACGGGAACTATGGCTACACCTTC
TRBV14	14	NA	NA	TRBJ2-7	CASSHAEGRYEQYF	TGTGCCAGCAGCCATGCCGAGGGGCGGTACGAGCAGTACTTC
TRBV4-3	17	NA	NA	TRBJ1-1	CASSHLFAGQTNTEAFF	TGCGCCAGCAGCCACCTCTTCGCGGGGCAGACGAACACTGAAGCTTTCTTT
TRBV9	14	NA	NA	TRBJ1-3	CASSEEGSGNTIYF	TGTGCCAGCAGCGAAGAGGGGTCTGGAAACACCATATATTTT
TRBV7-8	17	NA	NA	TRBJ2-1	CASSLLNRSAYNNEQFF	TGTGCCAGCAGCTTACTTAACCGGAGTGCCTACAACAATGAGCAGTTCTTC
TRBV27	12	NA	NA	TRBJ2-1	CASSPKGNEQFF	TGTGCCAGCAGCCCGAAGGGGAATGAGCAGTTCTTC
TRBV6-5	13	NA	NA	TRBJ1-1	CASIGRMNTEAFF	TGTGCCAGCATAGGACGTATGAACACTGAAGCTTTCTTT
TRBV27	16	NA	NA	TRBJ1-1	CASSLRSPTVNTEAFF	TGTGCCAGCAGTCTAAGGAGCCCTACAGTGAACACTGAAGCTTTCTTT
TRBV5-4	13	TRBD1	NA	TRBJ2-1	CASKGTEPIDQFF	TGTGCCAGCAAAGGGACAGAACCTATCGACCAGTTCTTC
TRBV5-1	14	TRBD1	few	TRBJ2-5	CASSLDLVGTDRYF	TGCGCCAGCAGCTTGGATTTGGTCGGGACAGACAGGTACTTC
TRBV7-8	14	TRBD1	NA	TRBJ1-2	CASRNRGGHYGYTF	TGTGCCAGCAGAAACAGGGGCGGGCACTATGGCTACACCTTC
TRBV15	16	TRBD2	NA	TRBJ2-7	CATSSSSGTSGYEQYF	TGTGCCACCAGCAGCAGCTCGGGGACTAGCGGATACGAGCAGTACTTC
TRBV11-2	16	NA	NA	TRBJ2-3	CASSLGVTKSTDTQYF	TGTGCCAGCAGCTTAGGGGTGACTAAGAGCACAGATACGCAGTATTTT
TRBV15	15	NA	NA	TRBJ1-5	CATSRDTGGNQPQHF	TGTGCCACCAGCAGAGATACGGGCGGCAATCAGCCCCAGCATTTT
TRBV7-9	13	TRBD1	once	TRBJ2-7	CASSPGTGYEQYF	TGTGCCAGCAGCCCCGGGACAGGGTACGAGCAGTACTTC
TRBV28	18	TRBD1	NA	TRBJ1-1	CASSLLGTGGSRWTEAFF	TGTGCCAGCAGTTTACTCGGGACAGGGGGTTCACGTTGGACTGAAGCTTTCTTT
TRBV19	13	NA	NA	TRBJ2-3	CASSNSLSDTQYF	TGTGCCAGTAGTAACTCCCTCTCGGATACGCAGTATTTT
TRBV7-8	13	TRBD2	NA	TRBJ2-7	CASSFRGSYEQYF	TGTGCCAGCAGCTTTCGCGGGAGCTACGAGCAGTACTTC
TRBV27	14	NA	NA	TRBJ2-7	CASTLSGASYEQYF	TGTGCCAGCACTCTTTCAGGGGCCTCCTACGAGCAGTACTTC
TRBV9	12	NA	NA	TRBJ2-1	CASSGDYNEQFF	TGTGCCAGCAGCGGAGATTACAATGAGCAGTTCTTC
TRBV28	14	TRBD1	NA	TRBJ2-7	CASSLDRGRIEQYF	TGTGCCAGCAGTTTAGACAGGGGGCGGATCGAGCAGTACTTC
TRBV6-5	14	TRBD1	NA	TRBJ2-5	CASSIGTGMETQYF	TGTGCCAGCAGTATAGGGACAGGAATGGAGACCCAGTACTTC
TRBV2	16	NA	NA	TRBJ2-7	CASSEGSAGTTYEQYF	TGTGCCAGCAGTGAAGGTTCGGCAGGGACCACCTACGAGCAGTACTTC
TRBV6-5	12	NA	NA	TRBJ1-6	CASSYVAQPLHF	TGTGCCAGCAGTTACGTGGCGCAGCCCCTCCACTTT
TRBV7-9	13	TRBD1	NA	TRBJ2-1	CASSDQGANEQFF	TGTGCCAGCAGCGATCAGGGGGCCAATGAGCAGTTCTTC
TRBV9	15	TRBD2	NA	TRBJ2-1	CASSSQRELYNEQFF	TGTGCCAGCAGCAGCCAGCGGGAGCTTTACAATGAGCAGTTCTTC
TRBV6-1	13	NA	NA	TRBJ2-3	CASWARRTDTQYF	TGTGCCAGCTGGGCCCGACGGACAGATACGCAGTATTTT
TRBV28	17	NA	once	TRBJ1-3	CASSRTPGTNSGNTIYF	TGTGCCAGCAGCCGTACCCCCGGGACAAACTCTGGAAACACCATATATTTT
TRBV28	12	NA	NA	TRBJ2-1	CASSGQYPEQFF	TGTGCCAGCAGTGGACAGTATCCTGAGCAGTTCTTC
TRBV15	15	TRBD1	NA	TRBJ2-7	CATSMDRGSSYEQYF	TGTGCCACCAGCATGGACAGGGGAAGCTCCTACGAGCAGTACTTC
TRBV7-9	19	TRBD2	NA	TRBJ2-5	CASSLAVITSGRNQETQYF	TGTGCCAGCAGCTTAGCGGTAATTACTAGCGGGAGGAACCAAGAGACCCAGTACTTC
TRBV10-2	15	TRBD2	NA	TRBJ2-7	CASTRLAGGNYEQYF	TGCGCCAGCACTCGGCTAGCGGGGGGAAACTACGAGCAGTACTTC
TRBV19	15	NA	NA	TRBJ2-7	CASSIRPAGAYEQYF	TGTGCCAGTAGTATTCGTCCAGCGGGCGCCTACGAGCAGTACTTC
TRBV9	15	NA	NA	TRBJ2-2	CASSVPGRGLGELFF	TGTGCCAGCAGCGTCCCGGGACGGGGACTGGGGGAGCTGTTTTTT
TRBV11-2	14	NA	once	TRBJ2-5	CASSLGGGKETQYF	TGTGCCAGCAGCTTAGGTGGAGGAAAAGAGACCCAGTACTTC
TRBV28	14	NA	NA	TRBJ1-2	CASSLLQVGFGYTF	TGTGCCAGCAGTTTATTACAGGTGGGGTTTGGCTACACCTTC
TRBV19	12	NA	NA	TRBJ2-7	CASSIGPDEQYF	TGTGCCAGTAGTATCGGGCCCGACGAGCAGTACTTC
TRBV5-1	16	NA	NA	TRBJ2-5	CASSLARTGVEETQYF	TGCGCCAGCAGCTTGGCGAGGACGGGAGTGGAGGAGACCCAGTACTTC
TRBV15	15	TRBD1	NA	TRBJ2-7	CATSQQGAAGYEQYF	TGTGCCACCAGTCAACAGGGGGCTGCGGGCTACGAGCAGTACTTC
TRBV7-2	17	TRBD2	NA	TRBJ2-1	CASSLDPSTSGTGEQFF	TGTGCCAGCAGCTTAGACCCCTCGACTAGCGGGACGGGTGAGCAGTTCTTC
TRBV19	16	TRBD1	few	TRBJ1-1	CASSRRQGGARTEAFF	TGTGCCAGTAGTAGACGACAGGGCGGCGCTAGGACTGAAGCTTTCTTT
TRBV19	11	NA	NA	TRBJ1-2	CASSKDGGYTF	TGTGCCAGTAGTAAGGATGGAGGCTACACCTTC
TRBV12-5	14	NA	NA	TRBJ1-1	CASGNTQRNTEAFF	TGTGCTAGTGGTAATACACAGAGGAACACTGAAGCTTTCTTT
TRBV30	17	TRBD1	once	TRBJ1-5	CAWSVGRGFPGNQPQHF	TGTGCCTGGAGTGTGGGCAGGGGGTTTCCTGGCAATCAGCCCCAGCATTTT
TRBV2	12	NA	NA	TRBJ2-7	CASSERGTEQYF	TGTGCCAGCAGTGAAAGGGGTACCGAGCAGTACTTC
TRBV5-1	14	TRBD1	NA	TRBJ1-2	CASSTPGTAMGYTF	TGCGCCAGCAGCACCCCCGGGACAGCTATGGGCTACACCTTC
TRBV7-2	15	TRBD2	NA	TRBJ2-5	CASRRTSGLVETQYF	TGTGCCAGCAGGAGGACTAGCGGGCTCGTTGAGACCCAGTACTTC
TRBV28	13	NA	NA	TRBJ2-7	CASSPTSNHEQYF	TGTGCCAGCAGCCCGACTAGTAACCACGAGCAGTACTTC